This TCR beta chain was profiled in a study of blood T cell repertoires in COVID-19. Sequencing was performed with immunoSEQ multiplex PCR; in TCRdb, only in-frame clones are kept and a portion is missing. Here the sample spans approximately 170,000 clones, roughly 93% being singletons. The sequenced material came from peripheral blood. The TCR comes from a man aged 18 to 29 with COVID-19, enrolled during active disease.

CDR3 in DNA: TGTGCCAGCAGCGGGACGACAGGGCCCAACTATGGCTACACCTTC. It encodes CASSGTTGPNYGYTF. The V call is TRBV6-5, the J call TRBJ1-2; 7 bases are shared with TRBD1. This CDR3 is built from 15 residues. Germline CDR1 and CDR2: MNHEY and SVGAGI. V shed 6 bases and J 2 bases; nucleotides not matched to a gene: 9.